The 10 T cell receptor beta chains in this list originate from one sample, sequenced in a study of blood T cell repertoires in COVID-19. This table comes from immunoSEQ multiplex PCR, and its TCRdb copy is limited to in-frame clones, with some not included. The table has about 250,000 clones, approximately 85% seen once. The material sequenced was PBMCs or T cells enriched from blood (not recorded which). The origin of the receptors is a woman aged 45-65 years with acute COVID-19.

This clone occurred a few times. The chain links TRBV27 to TRBJ2-7, with a weak D call TRBD1 (5 bases). Germline lookup yields CDR1 MNHEY and CDR2 SMNVEV (reference sequence). The CDR3 contains 14 residues. V was cut by 2 bases and J by 2 bases, with 10 bases left in between. CDR3 loop: CASSLEGVAYEQYF. The CDR3 nucleotides read TGTGCCAGCAGTTTAGAAGGGGTAGCCTACGAGCAGTACTTC.

This clone was detected only a few times. The chain uses TRBV7-2 and TRBJ1-5, with D maybe TRBD1 (6 bases). V was trimmed by 5 bases and J by 2 bases, leaving 13 bases between them. Per germline, CDR1 SGHTA and CDR2 FQGNSA. The CDR3 has 15 residues. CDR3 sequence (DNA): TGTGCCAGCAGCCCCTCAGGGGCCGGCAATCAGCCCCAGCATTTT. Encoded protein: CASSPSGAGNQPQHF. The variable domain in full, completed from reference TRBV7-2 and TRBJ1-5, reads GAGVSQSPSNKVTEKGKDVELRCDPISGHTALYWYRQSLGQGLEFLIYFQGNSAPDKSGLPSDRFSAERTGGSVSTLTIQRTQQEDSAVYLCASSPSGAGNQPQHFGDGTRLSIL.

This clone was counted a few times. The chain is built from TRBV19 and TRBJ2-7, with 9 bases lining up with TRBD2. The length of the CDR3 is 14 residues. Unmatched junction bases numbered 4, after V lost 5 bases and J lost 2 bases. The germline gives CDR1 LNHDA, CDR2 SQIVND (reference sequence). CDR3: CASSGLAGTYEQYF. The CDR3 DNA reads TGTGCCAGTAGTGGGCTAGCGGGGACCTACGAGCAGTACTTC.

The V and J genes are TRBV5-1 and TRBJ1-1; 7 bases are a match to TRBD1. The ends lost 4 bases at V and 2 bases at J; junction bases unmatched: 5. The CDR3 is 14 amino acids. Germline V gene data show CDR1 as SGHRS and CDR2 as YFSETQ. The CDR3 nucleotides read TGCGCCAGCAGCAAGGGGACAGATAACACTGAAGCTTTCTTT. This gives the protein CASSKGTDNTEAFF.

V is TRBV10-2 and J is TRBJ2-1; TRBD2 matches 14 bases. After removal of 7 bases from V and 6 bases from J, the junction contained 2 bases not matched to a gene. Germline V gene sequence: CDR1 WSHSY, CDR2 SAAADI. This CDR3 region has 14 residues. This CDR3 is CASKTSGGANEQFF. The CDR3 DNA reads TGCGCCAGCAAGACTAGCGGGGGGGCCAATGAGCAGTTCTTC.

This clone came up once. The genes are TRBV10-2 and TRBJ1-2, with no clear D. The germline V and J ends were trimmed by 3 bases and 8 bases, with 13 bases remaining between them. CDR3 length: 13 amino acids. The germline CDR1 and CDR2 sequences are WSHSY and SAAADI. CDR3 coding DNA: TGCGCCAGCAGTGATCAGTTAAAGAAGGGCTACACCTTC. Protein sequence: CASSDQLKKGYTF.

The chain employs TRBV9 and TRBJ1-1; 8 bases are shared with TRBD1. Trimming removed 3 bases from V and 5 bases from J; junction bases left unmatched: 6. Germline CDR1 is SGDLS and CDR2 is YYNGEE. The CDR3 runs to 14 residues. The CDR3 DNA reads TGTGCCAGCAGCGGGGGGACAGGCGAGACTGAAGCTTTCTTT. Its translation: CASSGGTGETEAFF.

This clone appeared a single time. V gene TRBV19 combines with J gene TRBJ2-1, with TRBD2 matching over 13 bases. The CDR3 loop spans 13 amino acids. The germline gives CDR1 LNHDA, CDR2 SQIVND (reference sequence). CDR3 DNA sequence: TGTGCTACTAGCGGGGGGGTCTACAATGAGCAGTTCTTC. This translates into CATSGGVYNEQFF. The full variable domain, with the rest looked up from reference TRBV19 and TRBJ2-1, is DGGITQSPKYLFRKEGQNVTLSCEQNLNHDAMYWYRQDPGQGLRLIYYSQIVNDFQKGDIAEGYSVSREKKESFPLTVTSAQKNPTAFYLCATSGGVYNEQFFGPGTRLTVL.

CDR3 sequence reads: CASSPAGGGNTIYF. In DNA form, the CDR3 reads TGTGCCAGCAGCCCAGCAGGGGGAGGAAACACCATATATTTT. The chain is built from TRBV7-9 and TRBJ1-3; 7 bases are shared with TRBD1. The length of the CDR3 is 14 residues. Germline V gene sequence: CDR1 SEHNR, CDR2 FQNEAQ (reference sequence). The J segment lost 4 bases and the V segment lost 5 bases, leaving 5 bases of the junction unmatched. Filled out from reference TRBV7-9 and TRBJ1-3, the complete variable domain reads DTGVSQNPRHKITKRGQNVTFRCDPISEHNRLYWYRQTLGQGPEFLTYFQNEAQLEKSRLLSDRFSAERPKGSFSTLEIQRTEQGDSAMYLCASSPAGGGNTIYFGEGSWLTVV.

The chain employs TRBV29-1 and TRBJ1-2; D remains ambiguous. From germline, CDR1 is SQVTM and CDR2 ANQGSEA. The CDR3 spans 12 residues. Between the trimmed V and J ends, which lost 6 bases and 1 base, there was a span of 9 bases. CDR3 residues: CSVQRDNYGYTF. The CDR3 DNA reads TGCAGCGTCCAGCGGGATAACTATGGCTACACCTTC.